This T cell receptor (beta chain) was profiled in a study of blood T cell repertoires in COVID-19. The protocol was immunoSEQ multiplex PCR, while the TCRdb copy is restricted to in-frame clones and leaves out a portion. The sample lists around 230,000 clones; about nine tenths were seen once. This clone was recorded once. Germline V gives CDR1 LNHDA, CDR2 SQIVND (reference sequence). V shed 3 bases and J shed 8 bases, with 16 bases lying between them. The CDR3 consists of 14 residues. The source is a man aged 30-40 years who had recovered from COVID-19. The material sequenced was peripheral blood. The chain is built from TRBV19 and TRBJ1-2; D is possibly TRBD1 (5 bases). The CDR3 loop is CASSIWGTLLGYTF. DNA of the CDR3: TGTGCCAGTAGTATCTGGGGGACTCTCCTGGGCTACACCTTC.